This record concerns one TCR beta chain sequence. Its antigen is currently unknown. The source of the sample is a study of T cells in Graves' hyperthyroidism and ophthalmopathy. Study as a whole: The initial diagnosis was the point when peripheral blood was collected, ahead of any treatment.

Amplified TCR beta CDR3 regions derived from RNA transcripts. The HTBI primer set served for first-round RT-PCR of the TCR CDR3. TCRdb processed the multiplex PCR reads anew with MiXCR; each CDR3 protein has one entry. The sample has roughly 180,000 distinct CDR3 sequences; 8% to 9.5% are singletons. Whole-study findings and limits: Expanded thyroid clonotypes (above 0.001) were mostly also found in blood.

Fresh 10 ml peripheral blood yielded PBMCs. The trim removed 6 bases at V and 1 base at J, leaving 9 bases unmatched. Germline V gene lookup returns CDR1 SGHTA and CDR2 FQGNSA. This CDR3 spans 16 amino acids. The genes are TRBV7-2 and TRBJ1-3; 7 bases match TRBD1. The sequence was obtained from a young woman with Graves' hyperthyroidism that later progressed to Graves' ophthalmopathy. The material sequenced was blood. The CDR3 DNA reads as TGTGCCAGCAGTACCGGGACAGCCTTTTCTGGAAACACCATATATTTT. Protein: CASSTGTAFSGNTIYF.